Detailed here is one T cell receptor beta chain. Its antigen remains unidentified. Germline CDR1 reads SGHKS; CDR2 reads YYEKEE (reference sequence). This CDR3 is built from 13 residues. V lost 4 bases and J 5 bases, leaving 12 bases between the germline ends. This entry belongs to a study of long-term antiretroviral therapy in people with HIV. Overall study results and limits: With ART, diversity went up but was still lower than in transplant donor controls. Repertoires from HIV showed CDR3 length ranges narrower than those of controls.

The authors ran the immunoSEQ assay, v3.0, at survey level. It was roughly 40,000-55,000 T-cell genomes per sample that sequencing targeted. Here immunoSEQ multiplex PCR was the method, and the copy in TCRdb shows in-frame clones only, minus some. Seen here are 20,000 to 25,000 clones, approximately 86% observed once, and the top ten hold 9% to 15%. The TCR was taken from a man aged 40-49 years with HIV. Source: unsorted PBMCs, taken 1.6 years after starting antiretroviral therapy. The J gene is TRBJ1-2, the V gene TRBV5-5; D remains ambiguous. The CDR3 coding sequence is TGTGCCAGCAGCCCCCCGGAAGGTTATGGCTACACCTTC. It is translated as CASSPPEGYGYTF.